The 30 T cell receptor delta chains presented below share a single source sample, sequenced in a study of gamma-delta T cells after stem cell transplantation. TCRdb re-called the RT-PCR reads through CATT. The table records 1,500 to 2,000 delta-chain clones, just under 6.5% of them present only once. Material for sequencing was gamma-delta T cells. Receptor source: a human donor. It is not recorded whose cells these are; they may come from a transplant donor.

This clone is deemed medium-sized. CDR3 DNA: TGTGCCTGTGACACCGTTTGGGGGACACACACCGATAAACTCATCTTT. Its translation is CACDTVWGTHTDKLIF. The V call is TRDV2, the J call TRDJ1, with 7 bases that match TRDD3. CDR3 length: 16 residues. CDR1 GEAIGNYY and CDR2 EKD come from the germline V gene. V shed 0 bases, J shed 0 bases, and the junction held 6 bases outside the gene matches.

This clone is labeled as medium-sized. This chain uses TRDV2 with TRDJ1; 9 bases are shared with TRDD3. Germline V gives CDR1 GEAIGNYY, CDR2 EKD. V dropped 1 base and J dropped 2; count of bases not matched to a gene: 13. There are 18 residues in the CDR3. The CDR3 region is CACDTIPGDTRKTDKLIF. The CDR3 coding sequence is TGTGCCTGTGACACTATACCGGGGGATACAAGGAAAACCGATAAACTCATCTTT.

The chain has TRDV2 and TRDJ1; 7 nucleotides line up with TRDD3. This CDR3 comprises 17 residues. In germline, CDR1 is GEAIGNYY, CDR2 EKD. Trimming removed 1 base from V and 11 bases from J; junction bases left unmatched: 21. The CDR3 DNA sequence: TGTGCCTGTGACACTGTCCTTACTGGAGGGATACTCGGAGGCCTCATCTTT. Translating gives CACDTVLTGGILGGLIF.

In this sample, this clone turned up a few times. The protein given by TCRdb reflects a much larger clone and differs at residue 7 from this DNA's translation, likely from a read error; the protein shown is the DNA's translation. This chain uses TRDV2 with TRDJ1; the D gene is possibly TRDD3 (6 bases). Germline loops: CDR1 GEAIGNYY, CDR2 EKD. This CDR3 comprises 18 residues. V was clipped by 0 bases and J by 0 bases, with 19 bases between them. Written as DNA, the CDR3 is TGTGCCTGTGACACCCTACTCCACCTGGGGACCTACACCGATAAACTCATCTTT. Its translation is CACDTLLHLGTYTDKLIF.

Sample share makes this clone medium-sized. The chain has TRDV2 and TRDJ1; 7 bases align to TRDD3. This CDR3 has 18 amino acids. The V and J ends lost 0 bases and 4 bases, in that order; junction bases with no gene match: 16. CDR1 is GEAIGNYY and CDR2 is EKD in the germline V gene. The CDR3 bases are TGTGCCTGTGACACCGTAGAGATTGGGGGAAAGACGGGCGATAAACTCATCTTT. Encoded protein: CACDTVEIGGKTGDKLIF.

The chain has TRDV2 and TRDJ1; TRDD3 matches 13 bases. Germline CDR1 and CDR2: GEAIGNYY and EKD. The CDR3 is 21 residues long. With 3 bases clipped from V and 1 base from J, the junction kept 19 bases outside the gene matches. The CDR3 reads CACDLVLGDTLAGGGTDKLIF. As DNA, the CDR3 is TGTGCCTGTGACCTAGTACTGGGGGATACGCTTGCGGGGGGAGGCACCGATAAACTCATCTTT.

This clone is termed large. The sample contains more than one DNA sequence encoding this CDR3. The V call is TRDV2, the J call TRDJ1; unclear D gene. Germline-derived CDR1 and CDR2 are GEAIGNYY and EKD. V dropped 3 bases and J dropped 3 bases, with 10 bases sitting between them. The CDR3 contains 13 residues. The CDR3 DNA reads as TGTGCCTGTGACCCCTTGAGGGCCGATAAACTCATCTTT. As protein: CACDPLRADKLIF.

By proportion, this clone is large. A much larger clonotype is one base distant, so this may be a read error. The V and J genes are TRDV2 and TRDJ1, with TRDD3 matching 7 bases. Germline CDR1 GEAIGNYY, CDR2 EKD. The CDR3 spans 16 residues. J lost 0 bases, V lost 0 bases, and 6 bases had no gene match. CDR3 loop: CACDTLGAYNTDKLIF. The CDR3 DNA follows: TGTGCCTGTGACACCCTGGGGGCCTATAACACCGATAAACTCATCTTT.

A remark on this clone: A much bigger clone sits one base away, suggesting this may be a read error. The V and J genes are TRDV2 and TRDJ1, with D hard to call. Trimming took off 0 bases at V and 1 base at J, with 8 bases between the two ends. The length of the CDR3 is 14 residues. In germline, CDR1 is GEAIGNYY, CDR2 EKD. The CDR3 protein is CACDTVTTTDKLIF. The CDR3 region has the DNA TGTGCCTGTGACACCGTTACGACCACCGATAAACTCATCTTT.

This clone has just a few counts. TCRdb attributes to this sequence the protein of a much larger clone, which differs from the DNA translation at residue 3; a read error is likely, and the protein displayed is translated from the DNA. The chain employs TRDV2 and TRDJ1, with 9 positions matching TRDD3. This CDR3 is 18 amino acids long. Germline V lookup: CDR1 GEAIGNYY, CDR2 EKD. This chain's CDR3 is CARDAIVGDTAGLKKLIF. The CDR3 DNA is TGTGCCCGTGACGCCATTGTAGGGGATACGGCAGGGTTGAAAAAACTCATCTTT.

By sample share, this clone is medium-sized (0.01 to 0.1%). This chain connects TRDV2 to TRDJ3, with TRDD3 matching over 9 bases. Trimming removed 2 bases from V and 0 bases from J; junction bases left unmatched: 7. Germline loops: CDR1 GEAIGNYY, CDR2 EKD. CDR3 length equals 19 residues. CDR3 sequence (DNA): TGTGCCTGTGACAAACTGGGGGACGAGGACTCCTGGGACACCCGACAGATGTTTTTC. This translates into CACDKLGDEDSWDTRQMFF.

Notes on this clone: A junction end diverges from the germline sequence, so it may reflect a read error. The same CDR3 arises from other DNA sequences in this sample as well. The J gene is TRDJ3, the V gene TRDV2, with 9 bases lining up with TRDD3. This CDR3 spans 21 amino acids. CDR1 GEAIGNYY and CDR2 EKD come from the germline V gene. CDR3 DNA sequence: TGTGCCTGTGACTCCGCCCGTACTGGGGGAGATACTTCCTGGGACACCCGGCAGATGTTTTTC. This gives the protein CACDSARTGGDTSWDTRQMFF.

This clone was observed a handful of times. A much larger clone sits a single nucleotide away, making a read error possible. The CDR3 nucleotides are TGTGCCTGTGACATCGCAACAGGCTCCTGGGACACCCGACAGATGTTTTTC. Translation gives CACDIATGSWDTRQMFF. This chain uses TRDV2 with TRDJ3; D ambiguous. The V gene lost 2 bases and the J gene lost 0 bases, with 10 bases spanning the gap. The CDR3 is 17 amino acids. The germline V gene encodes CDR1 GEAIGNYY and CDR2 EKD.

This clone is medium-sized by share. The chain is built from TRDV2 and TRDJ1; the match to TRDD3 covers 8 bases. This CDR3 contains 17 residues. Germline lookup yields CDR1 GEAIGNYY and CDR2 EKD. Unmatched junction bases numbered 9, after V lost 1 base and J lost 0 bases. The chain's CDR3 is CACDTVSGGHYTDKLIF. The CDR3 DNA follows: TGTGCCTGTGACACGGTTTCTGGGGGACACTACACCGATAAACTCATCTTT.

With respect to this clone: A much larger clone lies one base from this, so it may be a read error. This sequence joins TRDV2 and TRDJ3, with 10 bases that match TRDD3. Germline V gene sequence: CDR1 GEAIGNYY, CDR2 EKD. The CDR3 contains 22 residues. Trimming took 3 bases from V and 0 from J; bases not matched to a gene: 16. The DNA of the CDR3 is TGTGCCTGTGACGCCGCATCCTCCGGGGGATACGTGAGCTCCTGGGACACCCGACAGATGTTTTTC. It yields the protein CACDAASSGGYVSSWDTRQMFF.

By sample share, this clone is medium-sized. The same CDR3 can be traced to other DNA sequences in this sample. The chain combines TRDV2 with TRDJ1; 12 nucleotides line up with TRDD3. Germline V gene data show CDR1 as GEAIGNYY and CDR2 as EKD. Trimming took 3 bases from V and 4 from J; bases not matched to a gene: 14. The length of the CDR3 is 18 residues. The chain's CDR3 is CACDQIVLGDTEGDKLIF. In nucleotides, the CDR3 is TGTGCCTGTGACCAAATCGTACTGGGGGATACCGAAGGCGATAAACTCATCTTT.

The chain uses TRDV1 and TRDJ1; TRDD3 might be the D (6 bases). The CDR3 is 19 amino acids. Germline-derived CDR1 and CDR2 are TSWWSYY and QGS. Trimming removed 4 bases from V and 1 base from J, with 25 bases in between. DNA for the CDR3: TGTGCTCTTGGGGGCCCTGCTACGTGGGGGGTTGATGGCACCGATAAACTCATCTTT. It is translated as CALGGPATWGVDGTDKLIF.

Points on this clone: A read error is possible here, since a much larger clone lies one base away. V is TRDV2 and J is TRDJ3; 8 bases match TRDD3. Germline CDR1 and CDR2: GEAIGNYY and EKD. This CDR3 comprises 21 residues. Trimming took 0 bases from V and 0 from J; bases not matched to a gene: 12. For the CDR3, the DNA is TGTGCCTGTGACACCGCCTGGGGGACACTCCATAGCTCCTGGGACACCCGACAGATGTTTTTC. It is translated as CACDTAWGTLHSSWDTRQMFF.

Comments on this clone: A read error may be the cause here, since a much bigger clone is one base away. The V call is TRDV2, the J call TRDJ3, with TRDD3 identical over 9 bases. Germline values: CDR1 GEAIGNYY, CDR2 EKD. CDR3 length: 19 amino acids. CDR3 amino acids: CACGTLLGESSWDTRQMFF. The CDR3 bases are TGTGCCTGTGGCACCCTACTGGGGGAAAGCTCCTGGGACACCCGACAGATGTTTTTC.

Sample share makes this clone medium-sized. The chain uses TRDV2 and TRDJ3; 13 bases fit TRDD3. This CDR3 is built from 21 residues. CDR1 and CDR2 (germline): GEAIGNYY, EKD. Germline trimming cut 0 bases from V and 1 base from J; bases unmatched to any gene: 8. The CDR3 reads CACDTATGGYVASWDTRQMFF. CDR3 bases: TGTGCCTGTGACACCGCGACTGGGGGATACGTTGCATCCTGGGACACCCGACAGATGTTTTTC.

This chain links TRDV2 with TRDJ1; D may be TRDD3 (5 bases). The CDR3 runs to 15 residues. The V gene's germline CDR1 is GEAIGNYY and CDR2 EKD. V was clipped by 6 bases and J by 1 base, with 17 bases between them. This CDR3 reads CACYPVILLTDKLIF. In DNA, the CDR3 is TGTGCCTGTTATCCTGTGATACTTCTCACCGATAAACTCATCTTT.

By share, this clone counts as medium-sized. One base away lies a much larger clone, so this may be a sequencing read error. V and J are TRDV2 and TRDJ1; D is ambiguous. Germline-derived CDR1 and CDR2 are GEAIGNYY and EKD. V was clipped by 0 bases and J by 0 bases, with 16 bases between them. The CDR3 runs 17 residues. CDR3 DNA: TGTGCCTGTGACACCGTCGGGGCTCGACCGTACACCGATAAACTCATCTTT. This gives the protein CACDTVGARPYTDKLIF.

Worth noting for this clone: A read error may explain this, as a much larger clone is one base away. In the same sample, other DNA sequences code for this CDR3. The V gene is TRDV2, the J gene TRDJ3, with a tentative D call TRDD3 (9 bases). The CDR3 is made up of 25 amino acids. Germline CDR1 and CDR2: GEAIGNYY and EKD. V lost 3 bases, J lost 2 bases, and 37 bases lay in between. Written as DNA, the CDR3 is TGTGCCTGTGACGCGGCCTTCCTAAGGGCTGGACTGGGGGACACCTCAACCTGGGACACCCGACAGATGTTTTTC. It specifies CACDAAFLRAGLGDTSTWDTRQMFF.

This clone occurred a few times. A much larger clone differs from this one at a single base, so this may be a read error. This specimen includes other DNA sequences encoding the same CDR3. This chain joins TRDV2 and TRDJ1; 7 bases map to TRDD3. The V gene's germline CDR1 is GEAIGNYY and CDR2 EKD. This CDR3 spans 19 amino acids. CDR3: CACDTVRGGAGIQPDKLIF. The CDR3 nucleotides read TGTGCCTGTGACACTGTACGTGGTGGGGCAGGGATACAGCCCGATAAGCTCATCTTT.

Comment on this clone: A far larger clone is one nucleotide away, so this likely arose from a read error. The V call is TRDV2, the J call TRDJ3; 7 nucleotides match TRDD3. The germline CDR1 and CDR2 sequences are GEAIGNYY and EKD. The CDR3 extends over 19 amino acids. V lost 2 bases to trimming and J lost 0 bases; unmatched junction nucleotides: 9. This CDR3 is CACDILLGNLSWDTRQMFF. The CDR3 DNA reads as TGTGCCTGTGACATCTTACTGGGGAACCTCTCCTGGGACACCCGACAGATGTTTTTC.

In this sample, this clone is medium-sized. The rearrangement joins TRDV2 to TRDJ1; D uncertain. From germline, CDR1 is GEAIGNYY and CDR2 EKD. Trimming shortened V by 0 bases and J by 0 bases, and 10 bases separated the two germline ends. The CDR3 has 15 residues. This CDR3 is CACDTLHGHTDKLIF. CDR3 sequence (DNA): TGTGCCTGTGACACCCTCCATGGGCACACCGATAAACTCATCTTT.

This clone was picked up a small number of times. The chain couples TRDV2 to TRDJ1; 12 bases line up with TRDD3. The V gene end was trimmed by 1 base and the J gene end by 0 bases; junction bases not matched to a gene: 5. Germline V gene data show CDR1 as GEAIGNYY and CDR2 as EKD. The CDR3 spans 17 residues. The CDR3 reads CACDTVAGGYDTDKLIF. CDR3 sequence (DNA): TGTGCCTGTGACACTGTTGCTGGGGGATACGACACCGATAAACTCATCTTT.

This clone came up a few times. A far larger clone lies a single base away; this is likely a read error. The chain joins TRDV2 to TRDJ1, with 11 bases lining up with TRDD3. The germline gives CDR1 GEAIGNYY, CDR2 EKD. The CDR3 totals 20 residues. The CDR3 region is CACDLVLGDNNAPYTDELIF. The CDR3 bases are TGTGCCTGTGACCTAGTACTGGGGGATAATAATGCCCCCTACACCGATGAACTCATCTTT.

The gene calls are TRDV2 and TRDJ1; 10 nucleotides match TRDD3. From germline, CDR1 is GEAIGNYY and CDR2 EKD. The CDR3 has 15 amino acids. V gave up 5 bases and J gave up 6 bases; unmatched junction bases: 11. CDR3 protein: CACAPLVGDTYKLIF. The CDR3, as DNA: TGTGCCTGTGCCCCTTTGGTGGGGGATACCTATAAACTCATCTTT.

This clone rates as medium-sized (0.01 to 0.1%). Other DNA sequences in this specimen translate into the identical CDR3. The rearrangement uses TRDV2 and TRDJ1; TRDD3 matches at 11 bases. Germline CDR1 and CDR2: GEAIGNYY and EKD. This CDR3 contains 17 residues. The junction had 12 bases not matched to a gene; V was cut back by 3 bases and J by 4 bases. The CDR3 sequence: CACDPVLVLGDNDKLIF. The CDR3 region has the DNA TGTGCCTGTGACCCCGTCCTTGTACTGGGGGATAACGATAAACTCATCTTT.